This TCR beta chain is from a study of blood T cell repertoires in COVID-19. The overall study: Researchers got acute and convalescent COVID-19 samples from the United States, Italy and Spain.

This clone has just one count. Generated by immunoSEQ multiplex PCR, the TCRdb table keeps only in-frame clones and is missing some. The data show some 50,000 clones, over 70% seen once. This clonotype was obtained from a human donor in a cohort sampled during active COVID-19. The specimen sequenced was peripheral blood.

The CDR3 loop reads CASRSTEGAGEKLFF. The CDR3 DNA is TGCGCCAGCAGATCAACCGAGGGGGCGGGAGAAAAACTGTTTTTT. The chain couples TRBV5-1 to TRBJ1-4, with TRBD1 identical over 7 bases. The V segment lost 5 bases and the J segment 8 bases; nucleotides outside the gene matches: 12. This CDR3 is 15 amino acids long. CDR1 and CDR2 (germline): SGHRS, YFSETQ.